What follows are 24 T cell receptor beta chains derived from one specimen sequenced in a study of OX40 agonist ivuxolimab in advanced cancers. TCRdb's copy holds only in-frame clones and misses some; the assay was immunoSEQ multiplex PCR. The sample lists 60,000 to 95,000 clones; more than 75% were seen once. Sample: CD4+ or CD8+ T cells sorted from blood, taken in a trial of the OX40 agonist ivuxolimab. The receptor set was obtained from an adult with an advanced solid tumor such as melanoma, head and neck, liver or kidney cancer.

The chain uses TRBV14 and TRBJ2-1; 7 bases are shared with TRBD2. The CDR3 sequence is 13 residues long. Trimming removed 1 base from V and 7 bases from J; junction bases left unmatched: 1. Germline V gene sequence: CDR1 SGHDN, CDR2 FVKESK. CDR3 DNA: TGTGCCAGCAGCCAAGGGGGGGGGAATGAGCAGTTCTTC. Protein product: CASSQGGGNEQFF.

This clone was detected once. The chain employs TRBV18 and TRBJ2-1; 11 nucleotides align to TRBD2. This CDR3 has 18 amino acids. Germline V gene lookup returns CDR1 KGHSH and CDR2 LQKENI. V lost 0 bases to trimming and J lost 5 bases; unmatched junction nucleotides: 9. For the CDR3, the DNA is TGTGCCAGCTCACCACCACGCGCCGGGACTAGCGGTAACAATGAGCAGTTCTTC. Residues: CASSPPRAGTSGNNEQFF.

The rearrangement uses TRBV18 and TRBJ2-7, with TRBD1 matching over 10 bases. The V segment lost 0 bases and the J segment 5 bases; nucleotides outside the gene matches: 4. The length of the CDR3 is 15 residues. Per the germline V gene, CDR1 is KGHSH and CDR2 is LQKENI. The CDR3: CASSPPMGQGNEQYF. CDR3 nucleotides: TGTGCCAGCTCACCACCGATGGGACAGGGGAACGAGCAGTACTTC.

This rearrangement joins TRBV25-1 to TRBJ2-5, with a tentative D call TRBD2 (6 bases). Trimming took 3 bases from V and 1 from J, leaving 12 bases between them. In germline, CDR1 is MGHDK, CDR2 SYGVNS. There are 15 residues in the CDR3. DNA of the CDR3: TGTGCCAGCAGTGACTCGGGGGAAAGCCAAGAGACCCAGTACTTC. Its translation: CASSDSGESQETQYF.

The rearrangement joins TRBV7-2 to TRBJ2-5; maybe TRBD2 (5 bases). Per germline, CDR1 SGHTA and CDR2 FQGNSA. There are 14 residues in the CDR3. V lost 2 bases, J lost 3 bases, and 10 bases lay in between. In DNA, the CDR3 is TGTGCCAGCAGCTTAATGTTCGGGGAAGAGACCCAGTACTTC. It is translated as CASSLMFGEETQYF.

The chain carries TRBV27 and TRBJ1-2, with 9 nucleotides matching TRBD1. This CDR3 region has 14 residues. Germline-derived CDR1 and CDR2 are MNHEY and SMNVEV (reference sequence). Germline trimming cut 7 bases from V and 4 bases from J; bases unmatched to any gene: 7. The CDR3 sequence: CASNPGQGVYGYTF. The CDR3 DNA is TGTGCCAGCAACCCGGGACAGGGAGTCTATGGCTACACCTTC.

This chain joins TRBV29-1 and TRBJ2-1; D uncertain. Trimming cost V 7 bases and J 15 bases, with 19 bases left between them. This CDR3 has 11 residues. Germline V CDR1 and CDR2: SQVTM, ANQGSEA. The CDR3 region is CSDDDNPTPFF. The CDR3 coding sequence is TGCAGCGACGACGACAACCCGACGCCGTTCTTC.

The rearrangement uses TRBV5-8 and TRBJ2-7; TRBD2 matches at 7 bases. This CDR3 is 14 amino acids long. V lost 4 bases, J lost 9 bases, and 13 bases stayed unmatched. The germline V gene encodes CDR1 SGHTS and CDR2 YDEGEE. The CDR3 reads CASSNGEGGIGQYF. The CDR3 coding sequence is TGTGCCAGCAGCAATGGGGAGGGAGGAATTGGGCAGTACTTC.

This sequence joins TRBV18 and TRBJ2-2, with 10 bases identical to TRBD1. The CDR3 covers 16 residues. Trimming removed 4 bases from V and 1 base from J; junction bases left unmatched: 3. Germline assignment: CDR1 KGHSH and CDR2 LQKENI. The CDR3 reads CASSRQGAVNTGELFF. Written as DNA, the CDR3 is TGTGCCAGCTCACGACAGGGGGCGGTGAACACCGGGGAGCTGTTTTTT. Based on the CDR3 plus reference TRBV18 and TRBJ2-2, the full variable domain is NAGVMQNPRHLVRRRGQEARLRCSPMKGHSHVYWYRQLPEEGLKFMVYLQKENIIDESGMPKERFSAEFPKEGPSILRIQQVVRGDSAAYFCASSRQGAVNTGELFFGEGSRLTVL.

This clone was picked up one time. The chain couples TRBV5-5 to TRBJ2-1; TRBD2 aligns across 8 bases. With 0 bases clipped from V and 6 bases from J, the junction kept 2 bases outside the gene matches. This CDR3 region has 14 residues. Per the germline V gene, CDR1 is SGHKS and CDR2 is YYEKEE (reference sequence). As DNA, the CDR3 is TGTGCCAGCAGCTTGGTCGGGGGGGCCAATGAGCAGTTCTTC. Translated: CASSLVGGANEQFF. The complete variable domain, with remaining parts taken from reference TRBV5-5 and TRBJ2-1, reads DAGVTQSPTHLIKTRGQQVTLRCSPISGHKSVSWYQQVLGQGPQFIFQYYEKEERGRGNFPDRFSARQFPNYSSELNVNALLLGDSALYLCASSLVGGANEQFFGPGTRLTVL.

This rearrangement joins TRBV5-1 to TRBJ1-1; 7 nucleotides align to TRBD1. The CDR3 sequence is 14 residues long. Germline loops: CDR1 SGHRS, CDR2 YFSETQ. V was pared by 7 bases and J by 0 bases, with 6 bases of the junction left unmatched. CDR3 sequence: CASSQTGMNTEAFF. CDR3 bases: TGCGCCAGCTCACAGACAGGGATGAACACTGAAGCTTTCTTT.

CDR3 DNA: TGTGCCAGCAGTACTATCGGCCAAGAGACCCAGTACTTC. It is translated as CASSTIGQETQYF. This sequence joins TRBV28 and TRBJ2-5; D remains ambiguous. CDR1 is MDHEN, CDR2 SYDVKM, per germline. Trimming removed 5 bases from V and 1 base from J, with 8 bases in between. This CDR3 is 13 amino acids long.

This sequence joins TRBV6-5 and TRBJ2-4; the D call may be TRBD1 or TRBD2 (7 bases each). This CDR3 is 15 amino acids long. The V and J ends lost 4 bases and 1 base respectively, with 11 bases between them. CDR1 MNHEY and CDR2 SVGAGI come from the germline V gene. The CDR3 DNA sequence: TGTGCCAGCAGTTTCAGGGGGGGGGCCAAAAACATTCAGTACTTC. Translated, it gives CASSFRGGAKNIQYF.

The chain uses TRBV9 and TRBJ1-1, with D possibly being TRBD1 (5 bases). The CDR3 runs 15 residues. Per germline, CDR1 SGDLS and CDR2 YYNGEE. Deletions cut 3 bases from V and 1 base from J, with 13 bases between. The CDR3 nucleotides are TGTGCCAGCAGCGCTATAGGGACGGAGAACACTGAAGCTTTCTTT. Protein sequence: CASSAIGTENTEAFF.

This rearrangement joins TRBV27 to TRBJ1-2, with TRBD1 identical over 9 bases. CDR1 is MNHEY, CDR2 SMNVEV, per germline (reference sequence). CDR3 length: 15 residues. V was clipped by 5 bases and J by 6 bases; unmatched bases: 10. The CDR3 sequence: CASSDPGQGSDGYTF. For the CDR3, the DNA is TGTGCCAGCAGTGATCCGGGACAGGGTTCAGATGGCTACACCTTC.

This chain links TRBV27 with TRBJ2-7, with 11 positions matching TRBD2. This CDR3 spans 15 amino acids. V was pared by 4 bases and J by 6 bases, with 8 bases of the junction left unmatched. CDR1 is MNHEY and CDR2 is SMNVEV in the germline V gene (reference sequence). The CDR3 loop reads CASSSLAGAPSEQYF. The DNA for the CDR3 is TGTGCCAGCAGTTCACTAGCGGGAGCCCCATCCGAGCAGTACTTC.

The chain employs TRBV28 and TRBJ2-4; D is undetermined. CDR1 is MDHEN and CDR2 is SYDVKM in the germline V gene. CDR3 size: 14 residues. V lost 5 bases, J lost 0 bases, and 8 bases lay in between. The CDR3 bases are TGTGCCAGCAGTACCGATCTAGCCAAAAACATTCAGTACTTC. Its protein product is CASSTDLAKNIQYF.

The chain is built from TRBV28 and TRBJ1-1; D uncertain. Per the germline V gene, CDR1 is MDHEN and CDR2 is SYDVKM. Deletions cut 5 bases from V and 0 bases from J, with 16 bases between. The CDR3 loop spans 16 amino acids. For the CDR3, the DNA is TGTGCCAGCAGTCTCCTCGGGGAGATCATGAACACTGAAGCTTTCTTT. It yields the protein CASSLLGEIMNTEAFF. Supplemented by reference TRBV28 and TRBJ1-1, the full variable domain reads DVKVTQSSRYLVKRTGEKVFLECVQDMDHENMFWYRQDPGLGLRLIYFSYDVKMKEKGDIPEGYSVSREKKERFSLILESASTNQTSMYLCASSLLGEIMNTEAFFGQGTRLTVV.

This chain links TRBV5-5 with TRBJ2-7; TRBD1 matches 7 bases. Unmatched junction bases numbered 8, after V lost 4 bases and J lost 4 bases. The CDR3 loop spans 14 amino acids. In germline, CDR1 is SGHKS, CDR2 YYEKEE (reference sequence). This CDR3 is CASSHTGQLYEQYF. CDR3 bases: TGTGCCAGCAGCCACACGGGACAGTTATACGAGCAGTACTTC.

The V call is TRBV27, the J call TRBJ1-5; D unclear. CDR1 is MNHEY, CDR2 SMNVEV, per germline (reference sequence). This CDR3 comprises 13 residues. V was clipped by 3 bases and J by 4 bases, with 7 bases between them. The CDR3 nucleotides are TGTGCCAGCAGTTTTTCAGGTAATCAGCCCCAGCATTTT. Encoded protein: CASSFSGNQPQHF.

The chain is built from TRBV27 and TRBJ1-2, with a weak D call TRBD1 (6 bases). Looked up from germline, CDR1 is MNHEY and CDR2 is SMNVEV (reference sequence). The CDR3 runs 13 residues. Deletions cut 7 bases from V and 5 bases from J, with 14 bases between. Here the CDR3 DNA reads TGTGCCAGCAAATCAAACAGGGTATATGGCTACACCTTC. Its protein is CASKSNRVYGYTF.

V and J are TRBV12-5 and TRBJ2-2, with TRBD2 matching 10 bases. The CDR3 is made up of 16 amino acids. CDR1 is LGHNT, CDR2 FRNRAP, per germline. V shed 6 bases, J shed 4 bases, and the junction held 8 bases outside the gene matches. DNA for the CDR3: TGTGCTAGTGGCCTACAGCGGGAGGGGCTCACCGGGGAGCTGTTTTTT. Its translation: CASGLQREGLTGELFF.

This chain links TRBV5-4 with TRBJ2-3, with D uncertain. V was trimmed by 0 bases and J by 6 bases, leaving 14 bases between them. The CDR3 is made up of 15 amino acids. Germline loops: CDR1 SGHNT, CDR2 YYREEE (reference sequence). In DNA, the CDR3 is TGTGCCAGCAGCTTGGTCTCTCGGGCCGGGGATACGCAGTATTTT. Amino acid sequence: CASSLVSRAGDTQYF.

The rearrangement uses TRBV2 and TRBJ2-5; D is undetermined. CDR3 length equals 12 residues. The germline gives CDR1 SNHLY, CDR2 FYNNEI. Trimming removed 3 bases from V and 3 bases from J, with 5 bases in between. CDR3 sequence (DNA): TGTGCCAGCAGTGAGCTAGAAGAGACCCAGTACTTC. This encodes CASSELEETQYF.